These 21 T cell receptor beta chains were all obtained from the same sample, sequenced in a study of cytomegalovirus exposure and HLA in healthy donors. The PCR contained 60 Vbeta and 13 Jbeta primers. Profiled with immunoSEQ multiplex PCR; TCRdb holds only in-frame clones, not every one. Of about 89,000 clones in the sample, about 85% were seen once. Sequencing was performed on PBMCs. The receptors were sampled from a female donor in good health and CMV-seropositive.

Of note for this clone: A junction boundary mismatches the germline segment, possibly from a read error. The rearrangement links TRBV7-6 to TRBJ2-7; the D is unclear. This CDR3 contains 14 residues. CDR1 SGHVS and CDR2 FNYEAQ come from the germline V gene. The CDR3 DNA is TGTGCCAGCAGCTTAGTTCCAGGTTCCTACAAGCAGTACTTC. Amino acid sequence: CASSLVPGSYKQYF.

The chain has TRBV9 and TRBJ2-7, with D perhaps TRBD2 (5 bases). Germline V gene data show CDR1 as SGDLS and CDR2 as YYNGEE. Between the trimmed V and J ends, which lost 2 bases and 2 bases, there was a span of 11 bases. This CDR3 region has 14 residues. The CDR3 spells CASSVGSGTYEQYF. CDR3 bases: TGTGCCAGCAGCGTTGGAAGCGGAACCTACGAGCAGTACTTC.

Notes on this clone: The germline gene is not matched at one end of the junction; a read error may be the cause. The chain uses TRBV7-9 and TRBJ1-1; D is perhaps TRBD1 (5 bases). Germline V gene data show CDR1 as SEHNR and CDR2 as FQNEAQ (reference sequence). The length of the CDR3 is 15 residues. The CDR3 DNA reads TGTTCCAGCAGCTTAGGTTTGGACACGGGCACTGAAGCTTTCTTT. Translated, it gives CSSSLGLDTGTEAFF.

This chain joins TRBV10-3 and TRBJ2-1; D is ambiguous. CDR1 and CDR2 (germline): ENHRY, SYGVKD. Trimming removed 3 bases at V and 6 bases at J, with 9 bases between. This CDR3 has 13 residues. CDR3 residues: CAISDPGSNEQFF. CDR3 DNA sequence: TGTGCCATCAGTGACCCGGGTTCCAATGAGCAGTTCTTC.

V usage is TRBV4-1 and J usage is TRBJ1-5, with D unresolved. The CDR3 runs 15 residues. Germline CDR1 and CDR2: MGHRA and YSYEKL. V gave up 0 bases and J gave up 6 bases, with 12 bases separating them. The CDR3: CASSQDGLGSQPQHF. As DNA, the CDR3 is TGCGCCAGCAGCCAAGATGGTTTAGGGAGTCAGCCCCAGCATTTT.

This chain links TRBV18 with TRBJ2-2; D gene unclear. The germline V and J ends were trimmed by 4 bases and 7 bases, with 7 bases remaining between them. Germline CDR1 reads KGHSH; CDR2 reads LQKENI. The CDR3 covers 12 residues. CDR3 protein: CASSLASGELFF. As DNA, the CDR3 is TGTGCCAGCTCACTCGCCAGCGGGGAGCTGTTTTTT.

The CDR3 is CASSSTIANYGYTF. The CDR3 bases are TGCGCCAGCAGCTCGACAATCGCTAACTATGGCTACACCTTC. The rearrangement uses TRBV5-1 and TRBJ1-2; no clear D. Trimming left V 3 bases short and J 0 bases short, with 9 bases between. CDR3 length equals 14 residues. Germline V CDR1 and CDR2: SGHRS, YFSETQ.

The chain employs TRBV2 and TRBJ2-7; possibly TRBD2 for D (6 bases). Deletions cut 8 bases from V and 0 bases from J, with 17 bases between. The CDR3 length is 15 residues. Germline loops: CDR1 SNHLY, CDR2 FYNNEI. The CDR3 region has the DNA TGTGCCAGCTTCGGCAGGACTAACTCCTCCTACGAGCAGTACTTC. Residues: CASFGRTNSSYEQYF.

This chain joins TRBV6-5 and TRBJ1-1; 8 bases are a match to TRBD1. From germline, CDR1 is MNHEY and CDR2 SVGAGI. The CDR3 contains 15 residues. The J segment lost 3 bases and the V segment lost 7 bases, leaving 10 bases of the junction unmatched. CDR3 nucleotides: TGTGCCAGCACCCCCTTCCGGGACAGGTACACTGAAGCTTTCTTT. Protein sequence: CASTPFRDRYTEAFF.

The chain couples TRBV2 to TRBJ2-7; D unclear. The CDR3 loop spans 11 amino acids. The V gene's germline CDR1 is SNHLY and CDR2 FYNNEI. The V end lost 2 bases, the J end lost 7 bases, and 6 bases lay between the germline ends. Here the CDR3 reads CASSELSEQYF. CDR3 nucleotides: TGTGCCAGCAGTGAACTTTCTGAGCAGTACTTC.

This chain connects TRBV14 to TRBJ2-1, with D possibly being TRBD2 (8 bases). There are 17 residues in the CDR3. Trimming left V 3 bases short and J 4 bases short, with 19 bases between. CDR1 and CDR2 (germline): SGHDN, FVKESK. The CDR3 DNA is TGTGCCAGCAGCCAGGGAGGGACAGCGGGGGCGTACAATGAGCAGTTCTTC. Protein product: CASSQGGTAGAYNEQFF.

The chain couples TRBV10-2 to TRBJ2-7; weak D call: TRBD2 (6 bases). This CDR3 spans 13 amino acids. V was cut by 6 bases and J by 0 bases, with 9 bases left in between. Germline V CDR1 and CDR2: WSHSY, SAAADI. CDR3 protein: CASRAGSSYEQYF. The DNA for the CDR3 is TGCGCCAGCAGGGCGGGGAGCTCCTACGAGCAGTACTTC.

This chain links TRBV9 with TRBJ1-1; 10 bases line up with TRBD1. This CDR3 has 17 amino acids. V was pared by 1 base and J by 0 bases, with 6 bases of the junction left unmatched. Per germline, CDR1 SGDLS and CDR2 YYNGEE. CDR3 in DNA: TGTGCCAGCAGCGTACACAGGGACAGGGGACTGAACACTGAAGCTTTCTTT. This gives the protein CASSVHRDRGLNTEAFF.

The chain uses TRBV19 and TRBJ1-2; possible D gene TRBD1, 6 bases. V lost 5 bases and J 7 bases, leaving 20 bases between the germline ends. CDR1 LNHDA and CDR2 SQIVND come from the germline V gene (reference sequence). This CDR3 contains 15 residues. CDR3 sequence (DNA): TGTGCCAGTAGTCCCATATTGCAGGGGCGTATTGGCTACACCTTC. Translating it yields CASSPILQGRIGYTF.

The CDR3 spells CASSNVRTIKNTEAFF. CDR3 coding DNA: TGTGCCAGCAGCAACGTCCGGACTATCAAGAACACTGAAGCTTTCTTT. This chain joins TRBV21-1 and TRBJ1-1. TRBV21-1 is listed as a pseudogene. The CDR3 has 16 amino acids.

The chain uses TRBV4-2 and TRBJ1-1, with 7 positions matching TRBD1. Germline values: CDR1 LGHNA, CDR2 YNFKEQ. This CDR3 is built from 16 residues. The junction had 13 bases not matched to a gene; V was cut back by 7 bases and J by 2 bases. Written as DNA, the CDR3 is TGTGCCAGCACCCGGGACAGCGCTTCGATAAACACTGAAGCTTTCTTT. Translated: CASTRDSASINTEAFF.

The chain recombines TRBV7-9 with TRBJ2-1, with 7 bases matching TRBD2. V shed 5 bases and J 3 bases; nucleotides not matched to a gene: 7. In germline, CDR1 is SEHNR, CDR2 FQNEAQ (reference sequence). CDR3 length equals 15 residues. The chain's CDR3 is CASSPGRGNYNEQFF. The CDR3 coding sequence is TGTGCCAGCAGCCCCGGGCGGGGGAACTACAATGAGCAGTTCTTC. Full variable domain (missing parts from reference TRBV7-9 and TRBJ2-1): DTGVSQNPRHKITKRGQNVTFRCDPISEHNRLYWYRQTLGQGPEFLTYFQNEAQLEKSRLLSDRFSAERPKGSFSTLEIQRTEQGDSAMYLCASSPGRGNYNEQFFGPGTRLTVL.

The chain is built from TRBV27 and TRBJ1-4; 8 bases map to TRBD1. The germline V gene encodes CDR1 MNHEY and CDR2 SMNVEV (reference sequence). This CDR3 comprises 17 residues. V lost 5 bases and J lost 5; bases outside the gene matches: 13. CDR3 in DNA: TGTGCCAGCAGTAGACAGGGGCCTCGATTACGCAATGAAAAACTGTTTTTT. This gives the protein CASSRQGPRLRNEKLFF.

The J gene is TRBJ1-1, the V gene TRBV19; TRBD1 aligns across 11 bases. This CDR3 spans 17 amino acids. Germline lookup yields CDR1 LNHDA and CDR2 SQIVND (reference sequence). Trimming at V came to 2 bases and at J to 3 bases, leaving 8 bases not matched to a gene. As DNA, the CDR3 is TGTGCCAGTAGTATACCCGGACAGGGGGCGAGGGACACTGAAGCTTTCTTT. Encoded protein: CASSIPGQGARDTEAFF.

The chain joins TRBV7-9 to TRBJ1-4; 7 bases fit TRBD1. The CDR3 sequence is 15 residues long. The germline V gene encodes CDR1 SEHNR and CDR2 FQNEAQ (reference sequence). V dropped 4 bases and J dropped 8; count of bases not matched to a gene: 10. Here the CDR3 reads CASSSYDREREKLFF. CDR3 DNA sequence: TGTGCCAGCAGCTCCTATGACAGGGAGCGGGAAAAACTGTTTTTT. Together with reference TRBV7-9 and TRBJ1-4, the CDR3 gives the full variable domain: DTGVSQNPRHKITKRGQNVTFRCDPISEHNRLYWYRQTLGQGPEFLTYFQNEAQLEKSRLLSDRFSAERPKGSFSTLEIQRTEQGDSAMYLCASSSYDREREKLFFGSGTQLSVL.

The V gene is TRBV7-6, the J gene TRBJ2-5; tentative D call: TRBD1 (6 bases). There are 13 residues in the CDR3. Germline V gene data show CDR1 as SGHVS and CDR2 as FNYEAQ. The ends were cut back, 7 bases at V and 7 bases at J, with 16 bases in the middle. This CDR3 is CASTSYGGRTQYF. The CDR3 DNA is TGTGCCAGCACCTCTTATGGGGGCCGGACCCAGTACTTC. The full variable domain, in which reference TRBV7-6 and TRBJ2-5 provide the parts outside the CDR3, is GAGVSQSPRYKVTKRGQDVALRCDPISGHVSLYWYRQALGQGPEFLTYFNYEAQQDKSGLPNDRFSAERPEGSISTLTIQRTEQRDSAMYRCASTSYGGRTQYFGPGTRLLVL.